The rows below give T cell receptor beta chains drawn from one sample of a study of human T cells and chemical hapten exposure. Each CDR3 protein is one row after TCRdb ran MiXCR on the RACE reads. In the table there are roughly 200,000 distinct CDR3 sequences, 20% to 25% of which are singletons. The sequences come from whole blood, collected in connection with sensitization to the hapten diphenylcyclopropenone (DPC). All receptors derive from a woman aged 50 to 60 with alopecia areata. Some clones in this sample may be carry-over from other donors' samples. The CDR3 runs from the conserved cysteine through the conserved F or W. D genes are given only for firm matches. The size field is filled for only some rows; it gives once, few, many or a size class.

clone_size j_call v_call d_call cdr3_aa cdr3_nt
- TRBJ2-1 TRBV5-1 - CASSPQPGSSYNEQFF TGCGCCAGCAGCCCGCAACCAGGGAGCTCCTACAATGAGCAGTTCTTC
few TRBJ2-3 TRBV2 TRBD2 CASSEAGTSGHTQYF TGTGCCAGCAGTGAAGCCGGGACTAGCGGGCATACGCAGTATTTT
few TRBJ2-1 TRBV7-2 - CASSLDQPSGFNEQFF TGTGCCAGCAGCTTAGACCAGCCCAGCGGTTTCAATGAGCAGTTCTTC
- TRBJ2-3 TRBV5-6 - CVSSYLGPSTDTQYF TGTGTCAGCAGCTACCTCGGCCCTAGCACAGATACGCAGTATTTT
- TRBJ2-1 TRBV15 - CATSRDNAGASYNEQFF TGTGCCACCAGCAGAGATAACGCGGGTGCATCCTACAATGAGCAGTTCTTC
few TRBJ1-4 TRBV6-6 - CASSYRLGEKLFF TGTGCCAGCAGTTACCGGCTTGGTGAAAAACTGTTTTTT
- TRBJ2-2 TRBV9 - CASSVSGATPNTGELFF TGTGCCAGCAGCGTGTCAGGGGCCACTCCGAACACCGGGGAGCTGTTTTTT
- TRBJ2-2 TRBV24-1 TRBD2 CATSESGRSNGELFF TGTGCCACCAGTGAAAGCGGGAGAAGTAACGGGGAGCTGTTTTTT
few TRBJ2-7 TRBV5-5 - CASRDGSYEQYF TGTGCCAGCAGGGACGGTTCCTACGAGCAGTACTTC
- TRBJ2-7 TRBV24-1 - CATSELKYEQYF TGTGCCACCAGTGAACTGAAGTACGAGCAGTACTTC
few TRBJ2-5 TRBV20-1 - CSARGGYQETQYF TGCAGTGCTAGAGGGGGGTACCAAGAGACCCAGTACTTC
- TRBJ2-3 TRBV7-9 TRBD2 CASSPTSGSADTQYF TGTGCCAGCAGCCCGACTAGCGGGAGTGCAGATACGCAGTATTTT
- TRBJ1-2 TRBV7-9 TRBD1 CASSRGQGPDGYTF TGTGCCAGCAGCCGCGGACAGGGACCGGATGGCTACACCTTC
- TRBJ2-5 TRBV2 TRBD2 CASRDTSGKPERDQETQYF TGTGCCAGCAGAGATACTAGCGGGAAACCAGAGCGGGACCAAGAGACCCAGTACTTC
many TRBJ2-2 TRBV10-1 TRBD2 CASSGLAGAATGELFF TGCGCCAGCAGTGGACTAGCGGGAGCTGCCACCGGGGAGCTGTTTTTT
- TRBJ2-7 TRBV11-1 TRBD2 CASSRASGSLFEQYF TGTGCCAGCAGCCGCGCTAGCGGGAGTTTGTTCGAGCAGTACTTC